This T cell receptor beta chain was retrieved from a study of T cell responses to AZD1222 COVID-19 vaccine. Overall study: It was second doses at about 4 or about 12 weeks that were pooled. Study outcomes and limitations: Vaccination with two AZD1222 doses was followed by a rise in Spike-specific TCR breadth and depth. In a largely white British group with more females than males, clonal diversity was possibly underestimated.

Comment on this clone: Its antigen is not known.

Only in-frame clones appear in the TCRdb table, and some are missing; sequencing was by immunoSEQ multiplex PCR. The sample records around 200,000 clones, about 91% being singletons. The CDR3 runs 14 residues. V dropped 2 bases and J dropped 5 bases, with 12 bases sitting between them. Germline V CDR1 and CDR2: MDHEN, SYDVKM. The source is an adult in good health. This specimen was peripheral blood, taken on day 0 of AZD1222 vaccination. The V call is TRBV28, the J call TRBJ1-2; possibly TRBD1 for D (6 bases). CDR3 DNA sequence: TGTGCCAGCAGTTTAGGCGGACAGTTTTATGGCTACACCTTC. Translated, it gives CASSLGGQFYGYTF.